The 3 T cell receptor beta chains listed next were all sequenced from one sample in a study of blood T cell repertoires in COVID-19. Sequencing was performed with immunoSEQ multiplex PCR; in TCRdb, only in-frame clones are kept and a portion is missing. The table has roughly 97,000 clones, about 89% seen once. The specimen sequenced was peripheral blood. All receptors derive from a man aged 45-65 years with acute or convalescent COVID-19.

The rearrangement joins TRBV11-2 to TRBJ2-3, with 7 bases lining up with TRBD2. The CDR3 spans 14 residues. Germline values: CDR1 SGHAT, CDR2 FQNNGV. V lost 8 bases to trimming and J lost 5 bases; unmatched junction nucleotides: 10. The CDR3 DNA follows: TGTGCCAGCGGACGGGGGAGGGCCGAAGATACGCAGTATTTT. It is translated as CASGRGRAEDTQYF.

This clone has a handful of counts. This chain uses TRBV7-9 with TRBJ1-2; D is ambiguous. The V end was cut by 1 base, the J end by 8 bases, with 11 bases between. CDR1 is SEHNR, CDR2 FQNEAQ, per germline (reference sequence). The length of the CDR3 is 13 residues. The CDR3 loop is CASSLGPMIGYTF. The DNA of the CDR3 is TGTGCCAGCAGCTTAGGGCCAATGATCGGCTACACCTTC.

This clone was found a few times. The chain couples TRBV7-2 to TRBJ2-1; TRBD1 aligns across 11 bases. Germline values: CDR1 SGHTA, CDR2 FQGNSA. CDR3 size: 15 residues. Unmatched junction bases numbered 3, after V lost 4 bases and J lost 4 bases. CDR3 in DNA: TGTGCCAGCAGCTGGGGACAGGGGGAGTACAATGAGCAGTTCTTC. Its translation is CASSWGQGEYNEQFF.